This T cell receptor (beta chain) was observed in a study of shared T cell receptors in the human thymus (dated by TCRdb to the early 2020s). With regard to the full study: The study examined how the human thymus generates shared, self-reactive T-cell receptor alpha chains.

As to this clone: Its antigen remains undetermined. Base qualities were left out, and no much larger clone turns up one base away.

The CDR3 holds 16 amino acids from the cysteine to the phenylalanine. The entry retains the CDR3 DNA only, 48 bases that are in frame from base 1. The germline V gene sets CDR1 to SGHTA and CDR2 to FQGNSA. The junction shows trimming of 1 base on V and 1 base on J, plus 13 bases between the germline ends. Preparation of the library involved the immunoSEQ multiplex PCR assay. TCRdb provides this immuneACCESS table in a form limited to in-frame rearrangements. Some clones are lacking; in checked studies, under half of them reflect an unresolved V gene, and why the rest are absent is not known. Recorded for this sample are about 660,000 clones; around 87% of them occurred a single time. The ten largest clones represent 0.009% to 0.0095% of the sample. Another study also made use of these data, one on human thymus T cells. In that second paper, the authors write: The donors were immunologically healthy infants in Finland who had open corrective cardiac surgery for congenital heart defects. The thymus tissue came from surgical resects taken out during corrective cardiac surgery. Usage of V and J gene segments appeared to be biased in both the thymic and the peripheral blood repertoires. Highly overlapping thymic TCR repertoires among unrelated individuals were reported in the related research. The study described the TCR alpha and beta repertoires in about eight infant thymus samples and a few matching peripheral blood samples. Donor ages ranging from 7 to 244 days were recorded, and about six male and two female infants were included in the cohort. Thymocytes were released mechanically from tissue and stored at -70 °C as pellets of roughly 9-31 million cells. Genomic DNA was extracted from frozen cell pellets with a QIAsymphony instrument. The immunoSEQ multiplex PCR assay was used to amplify the TCRB and TCRAD loci from a standardized quantity of quality-controlled genomic DNA. The amplicons covered the V(D)J region and were long enough to include the CDR3 and to identify the V and J genes. Through the commercial immunoSEQ service, the amplicons were sequenced on an Illumina platform. Corrections for primer bias and sequencing errors followed previously described methods, while TCRAD and TCRB definitions were based on the IMGT database. immunoSEQ Analyzer 3.0 and VDJTools were used for repertoire analysis, which covered basic statistics, V/J segment usage, diversity estimates, rarefaction and pairwise overlap. Diversity was estimated with Chao1, ChaoE, Efron-Thisted, Shannon and inverse Simpson indices, and also on datasets down-sampled to the smallest sample. For repertoire overlap, CDR3 nucleotide sequence, V gene and J gene had to match strictly, and clustering was done by Jaccard-based multidimensional scaling. On average, roughly 800,000 unique TCRB clonotypes were obtained from thymus samples, compared with 80,000 to 85,000 from blood samples.

In this chain, TRBV7-2 is recombined with TRBJ1-1, with TRBD1 perhaps the D gene, on 5 matching bases. The TCR comes from a boy under three years old with a congenital heart defect. Donor details come from another sample of the same person, matched by shared clones. Sequences were obtained from thymocytes. The CDR3 is CASSLEDRGTNTEAFF. The sequence in DNA is TGTGCCAGCAGCTTAGAGGACCGGGGGACGAACACTGAAGCTTTCTTT.